This T cell receptor beta chain was documented in a study of T cell clones after liver transplantation. From germline, CDR1 is SGHRS and CDR2 YFSETQ. The ends lost 4 bases at V and 0 bases at J; junction bases unmatched: 7. This CDR3 has 15 residues. TCRdb's table, derived via immunoSEQ multiplex PCR, lists solely in-frame clones and lacks some. This sample carries roughly 100,000 clones, under 90% of them seen once, and the ten largest clones take about 2.6%. The source is a human patient who received a liver transplant. Some T cells may be the graft donor's. Sequenced material: CD4+ T cells from blood, taken 45 to 50 months after liver transplant. The rearrangement joins TRBV5-1 to TRBJ2-7; 7 bases line up with TRBD1. CDR3 in DNA: TGCGCCAGCAGCCTTCTGACAGGGAGCTCCTACGAGCAGTACTTC. Its translation: CASSLLTGSSYEQYF. The whole variable domain, filled in from reference TRBV5-1 and TRBJ2-7, reads KAGVTQTPRYLIKTRGQQVTLSCSPISGHRSVSWYQQTPGQGLQFLFEYFSETQRNKGNFPGRFSGRQFSNSRSEMNVSTLELGDSALYLCASSLLTGSSYEQYFGPGTRLTVT.